This T cell receptor (beta chain) was identified during a study of blood T cell repertoires in COVID-19. The CDR3 spans 15 residues. The germline gives CDR1 MNHNY, CDR2 SVGAGI (reference sequence). Deletions cut 0 bases from V and 3 bases from J, with 10 bases between. This table comes from immunoSEQ multiplex PCR, and its TCRdb copy is limited to in-frame clones, with some not included. The sample yields about 41,000 clones, 88% seen once. The rearrangement links TRBV6-6 to TRBJ2-3; maybe TRBD2 (5 bases). What was sequenced was peripheral blood. This receptor was identified in a human donor in a cohort sampled during active COVID-19. CDR3 residues: CASSYSATGTDTQYF. The CDR3 DNA sequence: TGTGCCAGCAGTTACTCTGCTACGGGGACAGATACGCAGTATTTT.